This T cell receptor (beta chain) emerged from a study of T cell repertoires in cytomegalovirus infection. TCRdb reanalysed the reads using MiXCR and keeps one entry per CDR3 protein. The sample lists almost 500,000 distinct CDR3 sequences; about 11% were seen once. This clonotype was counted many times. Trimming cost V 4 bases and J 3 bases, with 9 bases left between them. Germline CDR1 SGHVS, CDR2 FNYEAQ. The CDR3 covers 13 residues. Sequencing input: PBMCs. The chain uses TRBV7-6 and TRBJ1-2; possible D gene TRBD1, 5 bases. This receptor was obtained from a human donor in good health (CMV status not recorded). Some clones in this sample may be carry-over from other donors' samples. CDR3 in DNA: TGTGCCAGCAGCTCCAGGGAGGACTATGGCTACACCTTC. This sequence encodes CASSSREDYGYTF.